This T cell receptor (beta chain) was recovered during a study of response to subunit inactivated influenza vaccine. Findings of the study overall: Each seasonal influenza vaccination, the authors suggested, recruits few new T cells.

TCRdb reanalysed the RT-PCR reads using MiXCR and keeps one entry per CDR3 protein. The sample shows under 500,000 distinct CDR3 sequences, approximately 9.9% of them seen only once. This clonotype has just a few counts. Antigen specificity is unknown. J gave up 0 bases and V 5 bases, and 4 bases lay outside the gene matches. There are 15 residues in the CDR3. Germline lookup yields CDR1 SGHRS and CDR2 YFSETQ. The chain joins TRBV5-1 to TRBJ2-3, with 9 positions matching TRBD2. The sequencing used PBMCs from blood, collected 45 days after vaccination. The TCR comes from a man aged 50 to 60 who received an inactivated influenza vaccine. Written as DNA, the CDR3 is TGCGCCAGCAGTATAACTAGCGGGAGCACAGATACGCAGTATTTT. Translation: CASSITSGSTDTQYF.